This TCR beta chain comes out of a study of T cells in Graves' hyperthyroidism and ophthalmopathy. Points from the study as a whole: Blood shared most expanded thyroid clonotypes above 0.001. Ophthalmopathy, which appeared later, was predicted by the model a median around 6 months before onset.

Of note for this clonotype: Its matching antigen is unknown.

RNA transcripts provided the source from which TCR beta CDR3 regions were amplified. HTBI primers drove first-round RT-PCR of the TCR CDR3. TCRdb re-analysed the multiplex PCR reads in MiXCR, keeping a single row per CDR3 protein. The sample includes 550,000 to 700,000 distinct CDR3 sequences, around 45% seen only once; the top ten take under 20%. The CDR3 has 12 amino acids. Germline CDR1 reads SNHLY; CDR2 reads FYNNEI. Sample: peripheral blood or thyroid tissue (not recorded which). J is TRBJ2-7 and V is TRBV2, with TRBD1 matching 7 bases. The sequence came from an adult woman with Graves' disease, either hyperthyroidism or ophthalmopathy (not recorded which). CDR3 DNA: TGTGCTAGTGGGACAGCCACCTACGAGCAGTACTTC. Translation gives CASGTATYEQYF.